This T cell receptor beta chain was retrieved from a study of blood T cell repertoires in COVID-19. Some clones are missing from TCRdb's copy, which holds only in-frame ones; the method was immunoSEQ multiplex PCR. The repertoire holds roughly 180,000 clones, with approximately 80% as singletons. Germline V gives CDR1 SGHTA, CDR2 FQGNSA. The CDR3 is 16 amino acids. Unmatched junction bases numbered 4, after V lost 3 bases and J lost 2 bases. V usage is TRBV7-2 and J usage is TRBJ1-3; 10 nucleotides match TRBD1. The specimen sequenced was peripheral blood. This clonotype originated in a woman between 50 and 59 years old with active or convalescent COVID-19. CDR3 DNA: TGTGCCAGCAGCTTGGCTGGGACAGGGGCTGGAAACACCATATATTTT. Protein sequence: CASSLAGTGAGNTIYF. The whole variable domain, filled in from reference TRBV7-2 and TRBJ1-3, reads GAGVSQSPSNKVTEKGKDVELRCDPISGHTALYWYRQSLGQGLEFLIYFQGNSAPDKSGLPSDRFSAERTGGSVSTLTIQRTQQEDSAVYLCASSLAGTGAGNTIYFGEGSWLTVV.